This is a list of T cell receptor beta chains from one sample in a study of cytomegalovirus exposure and HLA in healthy donors. Data came from immunoSEQ multiplex PCR; TCRdb stores just in-frame clones and leaves some out. Found here are some 110,000 clones, 88% of them singletons; the top ten hold less than 2%. Specimen: PBMCs. The receptor source for this set is a man aged 18 to 30 in good health and CMV-seronegative. Each CDR3 is given with its conserved first and last residue. The D gene is left open where the match is weak. Expanded clones are given a class, and other clones once, few, many or no size at all.

abundance | j_gene | v_gene | len | d_gene | CDR3aa | CDR3nt
. | TRBJ1-1 | TRBV11-2 | 16 | TRBD1 | CASSLAGQGRETEAFF | TGTGCCAGCAGCTTAGCAGGACAGGGAAGGGAAACTGAAGCTTTCTTT
. | TRBJ2-1 | TRBV15 | 16 | TRBD2 | CATSRGTSGRYNEQFF | TGTGCCACCAGCAGAGGGACTAGCGGGAGATACAATGAGCAGTTCTTC
. | TRBJ2-3 | TRBV21-1 | 17 | . | CASSKRSDWHGTDTQYF | TGTGCCAGCAGCAAACGTTCCGACTGGCACGGCACAGATACGCAGTATTTT
. | TRBJ2-3 | TRBV9 | 16 | TRBD1 | CASSVAQGFSTDTQYF | TGTGCCAGCAGCGTAGCACAGGGGTTTAGTACAGATACGCAGTATTTT
. | TRBJ2-1 | TRBV19 | 13 | . | CASSLGHNNEQFF | TGTGCCAGTAGCCTCGGACACAACAATGAGCAGTTCTTC
. | TRBJ2-3 | TRBV27 | 13 | . | CAVRAPSTDTQYF | TGTGCCGTCAGGGCACCTAGCACAGATACGCAGTATTTT
. | TRBJ2-7 | TRBV7-8 | 16 | TRBD2 | CASSLEEAGTTYEQYF | TGTGCCAGCAGCTTAGAAGAGGCAGGGACTACCTACGAGCAGTACTTC
. | TRBJ1-2 | TRBV28 | 13 | . | CASSSGAGYGYTF | TGTGCCAGCAGTAGCGGAGCTGGGTATGGCTACACCTTC
. | TRBJ1-2 | TRBV6-5 | 14 | . | CASKRGGAYYGYTF | TGTGCCAGCAAAAGAGGGGGGGCATATTATGGCTACACCTTC
. | TRBJ2-1 | TRBV4-1 | 14 | . | CASSQRTGSKEQFF | TGCGCCAGCAGCCAGCGAACAGGGAGCAAGGAGCAGTTCTTC
few | TRBJ1-5 | TRBV2 | 13 | . | CASRLEGVQPQHF | TGTGCCAGCAGGTTAGAGGGAGTTCAGCCCCAGCATTTT
. | TRBJ1-3 | TRBV18 | 12 | . | CASSKQENTIYF | TGTGCCAGCTCAAAACAGGAGAACACCATATATTTT
. | TRBJ2-2 | TRBV9 | 15 | TRBD2 | CASSVSGGATGELFF | TGTGCCAGCAGCGTTTCCGGGGGGGCAACCGGGGAGCTGTTTTTT
. | TRBJ1-2 | TRBV6-5 | 15 | TRBD1 | CASSSPYRGPTFHTF | TGTGCCAGCAGTTCACCCTACAGGGGGCCAACTTTCCACACCTTC
. | TRBJ2-1 | TRBV10-1 | 16 | TRBD1 | CASSVAGTGGIDEQFF | TGCGCCAGCAGTGTAGCCGGGACAGGGGGAATCGATGAGCAGTTCTTC
. | TRBJ1-1 | TRBV6-5 | 14 | . | CASSSSGVNTEAFF | TGTGCCAGCAGTTCGTCAGGGGTTAACACTGAAGCTTTCTTT
. | TRBJ1-2 | TRBV19 | 15 | . | CASSIQRDGNYGYTF | TGTGCCAGTAGTATTCAGCGGGATGGCAACTATGGCTACACCTTC
once | TRBJ1-1 | TRBV28 | 16 | TRBD1 | CASSLVRGPVNTEAFF | TGTGCCAGCAGTTTAGTAAGGGGGCCGGTGAACACTGAAGCTTTCTTT
. | TRBJ2-3 | TRBV15 | 16 | TRBD2 | CATSRNSGGRVDTQYF | TGTGCCACCAGCAGAAATAGCGGGGGGAGGGTAGATACGCAGTATTTT
. | TRBJ2-3 | TRBV5-1 | 17 | . | CASSSLRPPPSTDTQYF | TGCGCCAGCAGCTCTCTTCGTCCCCCTCCTAGCACAGATACGCAGTATTTT
. | TRBJ1-4 | TRBV2 | 14 | TRBD1 | CASSDGQGNEKLFF | TGTGCCAGCAGTGACGGACAGGGGAATGAAAAACTGTTTTTT
. | TRBJ2-1 | TRBV4-2 | 15 | TRBD2 | CASSQLRSGRNEQFF | TGTGCCAGCAGCCAACTTAGAAGCGGGAGGAATGAGCAGTTCTTC
. | TRBJ1-2 | TRBV19 | 13 | . | CASRRGANYGYTF | TGTGCCAGTAGGCGGGGGGCTAACTATGGCTACACCTTC
. | TRBJ2-7 | TRBV18 | 16 | . | CASSLGASGYIDEQYF | TGTGCCAGCTCACTGGGGGCTTCGGGTTACATCGACGAGCAGTACTTC
. | TRBJ1-2 | TRBV2 | 13 | TRBD1 | CASRETGFGGYTF | TGTGCCAGCAGAGAGACAGGGTTTGGTGGCTACACCTTC
. | TRBJ2-7 | TRBV20-1 | 11 | . | CSAEEDYGQYF | TGCAGTGCTGAAGAAGATTACGGGCAGTACTTC
. | TRBJ1-1 | TRBV5-1 | 16 | . | CASSLEPGTMNTEAFF | TGCGCCAGCAGCTTGGAACCGGGAACCATGAACACTGAAGCTTTCTTT
. | TRBJ1-4 | TRBV4-3 | 16 | TRBD1 | CASSQTPRGANEKLFF | TGCGCCAGCAGCCAAACCCCCAGGGGGGCTAATGAAAAACTGTTTTTT